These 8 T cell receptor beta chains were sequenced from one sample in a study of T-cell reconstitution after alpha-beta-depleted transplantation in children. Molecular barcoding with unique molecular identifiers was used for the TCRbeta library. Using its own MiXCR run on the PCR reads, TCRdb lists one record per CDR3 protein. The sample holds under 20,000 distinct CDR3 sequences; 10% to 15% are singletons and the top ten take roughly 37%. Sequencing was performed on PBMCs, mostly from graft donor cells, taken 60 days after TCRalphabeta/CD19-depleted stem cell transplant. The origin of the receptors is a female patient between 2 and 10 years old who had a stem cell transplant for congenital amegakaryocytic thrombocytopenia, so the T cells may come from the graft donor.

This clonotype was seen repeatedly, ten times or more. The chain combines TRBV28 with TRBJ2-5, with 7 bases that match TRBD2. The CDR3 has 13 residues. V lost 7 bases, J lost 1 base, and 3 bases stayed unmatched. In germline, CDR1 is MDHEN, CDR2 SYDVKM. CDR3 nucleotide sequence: TGTGCCAGCATCCCGGGGGGCCAAGAGACCCAGTACTTC. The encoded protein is CASIPGGQETQYF. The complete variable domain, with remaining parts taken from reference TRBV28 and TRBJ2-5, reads DVKVTQSSRYLVKRTGEKVFLECVQDMDHENMFWYRQDPGLGLRLIYFSYDVKMKEKGDIPEGYSVSREKKERFSLILESASTNQTSMYLCASIPGGQETQYFGPGTRLLVL.

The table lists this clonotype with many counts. CDR3 region: CASSYRGRPNYGYTF. The CDR3 DNA reads as TGTGCCAGCAGTTATCGCGGGAGGCCTAACTATGGCTACACCTTC. The chain joins TRBV27 to TRBJ1-2; no reliable D call. Germline V gives CDR1 MNHEY, CDR2 SMNVEV (reference sequence). Trimming took 4 bases from V and 0 from J, leaving 12 bases between them. CDR3 length equals 15 residues.

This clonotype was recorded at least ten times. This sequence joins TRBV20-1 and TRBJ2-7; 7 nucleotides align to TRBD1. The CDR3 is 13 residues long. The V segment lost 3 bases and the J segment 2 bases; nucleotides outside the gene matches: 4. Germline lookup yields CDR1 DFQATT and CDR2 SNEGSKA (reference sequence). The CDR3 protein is CSARNRGPYEQYF. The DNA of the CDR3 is TGCAGTGCTAGGAACAGGGGCCCCTACGAGCAGTACTTC.

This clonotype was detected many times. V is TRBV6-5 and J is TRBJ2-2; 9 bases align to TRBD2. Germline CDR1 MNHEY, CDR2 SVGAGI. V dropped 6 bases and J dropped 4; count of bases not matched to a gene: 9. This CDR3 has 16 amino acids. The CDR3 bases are TGTGCCAGCAGGCTCTCCTCTAGCGGGGTCACCGGGGAGCTGTTTTTT. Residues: CASRLSSSGVTGELFF.

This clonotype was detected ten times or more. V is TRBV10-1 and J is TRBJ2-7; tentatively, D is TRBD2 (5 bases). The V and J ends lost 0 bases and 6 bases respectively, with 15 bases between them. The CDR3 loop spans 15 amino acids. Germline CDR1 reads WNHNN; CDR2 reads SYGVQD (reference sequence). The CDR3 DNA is TGCGCCAGCAGTGAGTCGGGAGTTGGTGGGTTCGAGCAGTACTTC. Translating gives CASSESGVGGFEQYF.

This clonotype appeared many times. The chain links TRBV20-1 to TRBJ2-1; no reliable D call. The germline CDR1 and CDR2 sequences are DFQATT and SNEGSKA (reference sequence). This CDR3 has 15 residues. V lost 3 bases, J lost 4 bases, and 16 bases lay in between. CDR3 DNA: TGCAGTGCTAGGAGACGGGCGTGGGGATACAATGAGCAGTTCTTC. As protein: CSARRRAWGYNEQFF.

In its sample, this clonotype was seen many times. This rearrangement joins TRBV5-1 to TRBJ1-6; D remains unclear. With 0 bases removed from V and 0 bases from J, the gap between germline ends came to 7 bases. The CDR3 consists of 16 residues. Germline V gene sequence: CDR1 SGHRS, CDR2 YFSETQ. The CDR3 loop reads CASSLDASSYNSPLHF. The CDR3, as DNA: TGCGCCAGCAGCTTGGACGCGAGCTCCTATAATTCACCCCTCCACTTT.

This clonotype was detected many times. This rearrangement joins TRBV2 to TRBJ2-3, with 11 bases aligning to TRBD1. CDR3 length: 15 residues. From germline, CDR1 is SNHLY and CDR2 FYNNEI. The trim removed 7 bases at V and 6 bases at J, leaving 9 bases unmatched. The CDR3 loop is CASTMGTGGRDTQYF. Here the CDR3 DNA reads TGTGCCAGCACCATGGGGACAGGGGGAAGGGATACGCAGTATTTT.